This T cell receptor (beta chain) is drawn from a study of PD-1 blockade in classical Hodgkin lymphoma (dated by TCRdb to 2020 to 2022). Regarding the study in general: Nivolumab dosing was 3 mg/kg intravenously every 2 weeks, continuing until either disease progression or unacceptable toxicity. To define a peripheral blood immune signature of response to PD-1 blockade in classical Hodgkin lymphoma, the study combined TCR beta sequencing with CyTOF.

In the case of this clone: Its antigen specificity is not known. No per-base quality is available; no much larger clone lies one base away.

Explained via the paper, the time point label denotes: cycle 1 day 1 (C1D1), immediately before nivolumab initiation. Every trial patient had relapsed after autologous stem cell transplantation, and cohorts A, B and C differed in prior brentuximab vedotin exposure. The trial cohort was composed of about 60 patients with relapsed/refractory classical Hodgkin lymphoma, for whom complete response, partial response or progressive disease was recorded as best overall response. Single-agent nivolumab was administered to trial patients in the multi-cohort phase II CheckMate 205 trial. An independent review committee assessed best overall response by applying the 2007 International Working Group response criteria. Trial PBMCs were collected immediately before nivolumab initiation (C1D1) and during therapy at cycle 2 day 1 and cycle 4 day 1. After peripheral blood was drawn into 8 mL Vacutainer Cell Preparation Tubes, PBMCs were isolated by centrifugation and then cryopreserved.

Genomic DNA was isolated using the Qiagen DNeasy kit from unsorted PBMCs as well as from negatively selected CD4+ and CD8+ fractions. TCR beta CDR3 regions were amplified by immunoSEQ multiplex PCR using primers annealing to V and J segments. A synthetic immune receptor repertoire was used to minimize amplification bias, and remaining bias was computationally removed after sequencing. As for the authors' bioinformatics: Custom Python scripts were used to quantify repertoire diversity as the Shannon entropy index. Unsorted, CD4+ and CD8+ repertoires were analyzed separately, except for combined analyses in which CD4+ and CD8+ sequences were merged in silico. Clonal expansion was defined as at least a 2-fold frequency increase after treatment relative to C1D1, with a pseudocount of 0.5 for undetected baseline clones. Clones with 0 or 1 copy at C1D1 were classified as singleton clones, and clones with 2 or more copies were classified as non-singleton clones. Clones expanded in unsorted samples were assigned a CD4+, CD8+ or unknown annotation through matching of protein sequences in sorted samples from the same patient. Wilcoxon tests on paired samples were used to test diversity changes from C1D1 to C4D1. Drawn from immuneACCESS, this table holds only the in-frame rearrangements with V and J called that TCRdb kept. Clones are partly lost; checked studies trace under half to an unresolved V gene and leave the rest unexplained. V, J and clone size derive from that table, while D and trimming were established from the DNA sequence. The table for this sample lists 30,000 to 50,000 clones; over 60% of them were counted only once. Roughly 11% of the sample goes to the ten largest clones.

Including the terminal cysteine and phenylalanine, the CDR3 comprises 15 residues. The read is trimmed to its CDR3 DNA, 45 bases read in frame from base 1. CDR1 and CDR2 (LNHNV, YYDKDF) derive from the germline V gene (reference sequence). V and J lose 3 bases and 2 bases, and a span of 14 bases separates them. The full study reports these points: The study was restricted to a single clinical trial cohort, and the causes of repertoire differences, possibly disease activity or prior therapy, were left undefined. Baseline TCR diversity was reported to be lower in newly diagnosed patients than in healthy donors and to be lower still in relapsed/refractory patients. Lower diversity was observed in patients in whom nivolumab was started less than 1 year after ASCT, and these patients were excluded from later analyses so that confounding by immune reconstitution would be avoided. Trial patients with a complete response had baseline diversity similar to that of newly diagnosed patients, while partial responders and progressors had significantly lower diversity. By C4D1, a significant rise was seen in CD4+ TCR diversity but not in CD8+ TCR diversity (p=0.0027 vs p=0.16), and the rise was most apparent among complete responders (p=0.02).

Recombination joined TRBV15 with TRBJ2-7; the best D guess is TRBD2, with 7 bases matching. The sequence derives from a human donor with classical Hodgkin lymphoma. The material was peripheral blood mononuclear cells (PBMCs), obtained at baseline. The CDR3 corresponds to CATSRGGGNTYEQYF. The DNA reads as follows: TGTGCCACCAGCAGGGGAGGGGGAAACACCTACGAGCAGTACTTC.